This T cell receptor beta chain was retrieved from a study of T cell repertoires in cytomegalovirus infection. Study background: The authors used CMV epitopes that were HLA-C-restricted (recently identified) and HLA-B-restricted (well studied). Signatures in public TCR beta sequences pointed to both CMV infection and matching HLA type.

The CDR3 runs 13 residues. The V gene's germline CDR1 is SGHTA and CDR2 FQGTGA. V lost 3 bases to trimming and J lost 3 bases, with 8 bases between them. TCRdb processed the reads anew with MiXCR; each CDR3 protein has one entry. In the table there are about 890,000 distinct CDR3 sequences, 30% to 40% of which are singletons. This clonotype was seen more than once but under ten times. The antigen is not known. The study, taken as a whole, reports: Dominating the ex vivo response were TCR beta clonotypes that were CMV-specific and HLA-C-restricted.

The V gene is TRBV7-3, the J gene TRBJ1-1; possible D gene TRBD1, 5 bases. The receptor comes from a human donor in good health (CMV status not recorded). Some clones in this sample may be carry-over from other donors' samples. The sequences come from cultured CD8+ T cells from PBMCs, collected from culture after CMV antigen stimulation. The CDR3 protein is CASSFEGYTEAFF. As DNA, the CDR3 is TGTGCCAGCAGCTTTGAGGGGTACACTGAAGCTTTCTTT.